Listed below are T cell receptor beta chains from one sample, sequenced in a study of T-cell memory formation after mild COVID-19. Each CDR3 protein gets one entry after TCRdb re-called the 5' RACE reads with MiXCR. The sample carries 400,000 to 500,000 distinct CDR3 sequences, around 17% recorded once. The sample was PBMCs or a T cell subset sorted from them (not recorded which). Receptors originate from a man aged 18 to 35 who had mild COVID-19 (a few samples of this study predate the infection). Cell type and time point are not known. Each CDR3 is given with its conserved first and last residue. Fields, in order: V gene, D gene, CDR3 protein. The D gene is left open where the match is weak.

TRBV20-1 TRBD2 CSAPKLAGAINEQFF
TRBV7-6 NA CASSPGWRPDKEQFF
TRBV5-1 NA CASSPKASTEAFF
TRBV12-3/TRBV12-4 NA CASRPGHTGELFF
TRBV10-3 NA CAISRRGGEEKLFF
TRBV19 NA CASSKYNEQFF
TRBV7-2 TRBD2 CASSLLGTSGGGNTQYF
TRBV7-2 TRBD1 CASSTSRTGRYEQYF
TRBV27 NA CASSPSPGGGDIQYF
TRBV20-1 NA CSASRVPEQFF
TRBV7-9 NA CASSWEPTESNIQYF
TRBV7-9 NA CASSLAPSGTDTQYF
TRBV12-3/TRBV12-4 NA CASSLSENYGYTF
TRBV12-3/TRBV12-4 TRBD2 CASSLWERGGQQYF
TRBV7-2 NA CASSLGGLGKNIQYF
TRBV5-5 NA CASTRWGASTDTQYF
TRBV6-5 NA CASSYSQGNYGYTF
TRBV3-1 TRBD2 CASSPSTTSVFSNEQFF
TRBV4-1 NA CASSQDRPGAVVGYTF
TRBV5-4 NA CASTLGDRTDTQYF
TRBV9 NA CASSVDGRDNQPQHF
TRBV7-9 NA CASSPTNFAGSDEQYF
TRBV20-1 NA CSASLDRLAKNIQYF
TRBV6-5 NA CASSYGARNEQFF
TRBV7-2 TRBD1 CASSLNRGANQPQHF
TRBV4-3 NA CASSQVWGVNTGELFF
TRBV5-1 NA CASIVGTEAFF
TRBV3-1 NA CASSQEGGRQETQYF
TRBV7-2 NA CASSYTEAEAFF
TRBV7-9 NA CASSFPGDGEEKLFF
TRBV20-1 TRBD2 CSGRRRGGFSYEQYF
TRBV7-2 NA CASSWYGIESGYTF
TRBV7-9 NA CASSPTRLSEQFF
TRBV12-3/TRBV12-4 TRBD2 CASRLTSGGNEQFF
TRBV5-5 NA CASSLGGGLGTGELFF
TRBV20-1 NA CSASPGEKLFF
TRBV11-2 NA CASRKPGQNYGYTF
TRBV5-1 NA CASSWGGRPDSGNTIYF
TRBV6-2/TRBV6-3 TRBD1 CASTPGGGWQPQHF
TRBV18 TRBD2 CASSLTSGLLSYEQYF
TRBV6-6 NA CASTRGKSTDTQYF
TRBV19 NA CASSISYLDNEQFF